Below, one T cell receptor beta chain is given with its context. The CDR3 spans 13 residues. V lost 5 bases to trimming and J lost 6 bases, with 13 bases between them. Germline lookup yields CDR1 DFQATT and CDR2 SNEGSKA (reference sequence). This record belongs to a study of blood T cells in healthy people across ages. The second PCR ran about 6 to 11 cycles with a sample-barcoded 5' primer and J-beta primers. One entry per CDR3 protein results from TCRdb running MiXCR on the 5' RACE reads. This sample has 540,000 or so distinct CDR3 sequences; approximately 25% occur once, and the top ten carry less than 9%. These records were also assigned to another study, of T cells of mothers and their children.

The receptor's source is a boy aged 5-17 years in good health. The V gene is TRBV20-1, the J gene TRBJ2-2, with D perhaps matching TRBD1 (6 bases). The source material was blood. The CDR3 loop reads CSAYGQGSGELFF. For the CDR3, the DNA is TGCAGTGCTTATGGGCAGGGGTCCGGGGAGCTGTTTTTT.